This is a list of T cell receptor beta chains from one sample in a study of blood T cell repertoires in COVID-19. Repertoires were generated with immunoSEQ multiplex PCR, while TCRdb's copy carries only in-frame clones and drops some. The sample includes approximately 30,000 clones, about 90% of them seen just once. Input material: peripheral blood. These receptors were taken from a human donor in a cohort sampled during active COVID-19. CDR3s include the opening cysteine and the closing phenylalanine or tryptophan. The order of the fields is V gene, D gene, J gene, CDR3 length, clone size, CDR3 protein, CDR3 DNA. A D gene is named only where the DNA matches it firmly. Some rows mark clone size as missing; the rest say once, few, many or name a class of expanded clone.

TRBV29-1	TRBD2	TRBJ2-2	15	NA	CSVVAGGMNTGELFF	TGCAGCGTTGTTGCGGGGGGAATGAACACCGGGGAGCTGTTTTTT
TRBV19	TRBD1	TRBJ1-2	15	once	CASSTHRGGGYGYTF	TGTGCCAGTAGTACACACAGGGGTGGTGGCTATGGCTACACCTTC
TRBV3-1/TRBV3-2	TRBD1	TRBJ1-2	16	NA	CASSQSQGAPLYGYTF	TGTGCCAGCAGCCAATCACAGGGGGCTCCCCTCTATGGCTACACCTTC
TRBV12-5	TRBD2	TRBJ2-5	23	NA	CASGLVRKGENSGVAGFQETQYF	TGTGCTAGTGGTTTGGTAAGGAAAGGGGAGAATTCGGGGGTAGCGGGGTTCCAAGAGACCCAGTACTTC
TRBV5-1	NA	TRBJ2-5	15	NA	CASCNAAGAQETQYF	TGCGCCTCATGCAATGCGGCGGGGGCCCAAGAGACCCAGTACTTC
TRBV2	NA	TRBJ1-6	14	NA	CASSPGTSSSPLHF	TGTGCCAGCAGTCCAGGGACTTCGAGTTCACCCCTCCACTTT
TRBV6-2/TRBV6-3	NA	TRBJ2-5	15	NA	CASSYVQGSRETQYF	TGTGCCAGCAGTTACGTTCAGGGCTCCCGGGAGACCCAGTACTTC
TRBV9	NA	TRBJ2-1	14	NA	CASSVVAVVGEQFF	TGTGCCAGCAGCGTAGTAGCAGTAGTAGGTGAGCAGTTCTTC
TRBV20-1	TRBD1	TRBJ2-5	14	NA	CSASFTGVWETQYF	TGCAGTGCTAGTTTTACAGGGGTTTGGGAGACCCAGTACTTC
TRBV6-5	TRBD1	TRBJ1-1	13	NA	CASSYLGTGQAFF	TGTGCCAGCAGTTACCTTGGGACAGGGCAAGCTTTCTTT
TRBV7-2	NA	TRBJ1-2	14	NA	CASTETSLGRGYTF	TGTGCCAGCACGGAGACTTCACTGGGTCGGGGCTACACCTTC
TRBV5-1	NA	TRBJ2-3	14	NA	CASSPTASTDTQYF	TGCGCCAGCAGCCCGACAGCTAGCACAGATACGCAGTATTTT
TRBV19	TRBD1	TRBJ1-6	16	NA	CASSDGTGHNNSPLHF	TGTGCCAGTAGTGACGGGACAGGGCACAATAATTCACCCCTCCACTTT
TRBV7-3	NA	TRBJ2-3	15	NA	CASSLRGWGTDTQYF	TGTGCCAGCAGCTTACGAGGGTGGGGCACAGATACGCAGTATTTT
TRBV14	NA	TRBJ1-2	14	NA	CASSLSRDYYGYTF	TGTGCCAGCAGCTTAAGTAGGGACTACTATGGCTACACCTTC
TRBV7-9	NA	TRBJ2-1	14	NA	CASSFSTSTNEQFF	TGTGCCAGCAGCTTCTCAACTAGCACCAATGAGCAGTTCTTC
TRBV5-4	NA	TRBJ1-2	17	once	CASSRRAQGPGGDGYTF	TGTGCCAGCAGCCGTCGCGCACAGGGCCCCGGTGGGGATGGCTACACCTTC
TRBV5-4	NA	TRBJ2-5	15	once	CASSLAGGSVETQYF	TGTGCCAGCAGCTTGGCTGGGGGGTCGGTGGAGACCCAGTACTTC
TRBV5-4	NA	TRBJ2-7	13	NA	CASSLPGKYEQYF	TGTGCCAGCAGCTTGCCAGGGAAATACGAGCAGTACTTC
TRBV6-2/TRBV6-3	TRBD1	TRBJ1-5	16	NA	CASSKYWTGRSQPQHF	TGTGCCAGCAGTAAATACTGGACAGGGAGAAGTCAGCCCCAGCATTTT
TRBV9	NA	TRBJ1-2	15	NA	CASSVDPMGLSGYTF	TGTGCCAGCAGCGTAGACCCGATGGGCCTGTCGGGCTACACCTTC
TRBV7-2	NA	TRBJ1-5	14	few	CASSSQGRGQPQHF	TGTGCCAGCAGCTCGCAGGGCAGGGGACAGCCCCAGCATTTT
TRBV19	TRBD2	TRBJ2-3	16	NA	CASSIRLAGAVDTQYF	TGTGCCAGTAGTATACGACTAGCGGGGGCGGTAGATACGCAGTATTTT
TRBV5-1	NA	TRBJ2-5	15	NA	CASSLAAKSLETQYF	TGCGCCAGCAGCTTGGCCGCGAAAAGTTTGGAGACCCAGTACTTC
TRBV19	NA	TRBJ1-5	15	once	CASSGMGGSNQPQHF	TGTGCCAGTTCAGGGATGGGGGGTAGCAATCAGCCCCAGCATTTT
TRBV5-4	TRBD1	TRBJ1-2	14	once	CASSREGQRYGYTF	TGTGCCAGCAGCCGCGAGGGACAGCGGTATGGCTACACCTTC
TRBV18	NA	TRBJ2-1	15	NA	CASSPYGGPNNEQFF	TGTGCCAGCTCGCCCTATGGCGGGCCCAACAATGAGCAGTTCTTC
TRBV29-1	NA	TRBJ1-5	11	once	CSAGVGQPQHF	TGCAGCGCAGGGGTGGGTCAGCCCCAGCATTTT
TRBV18	NA	TRBJ1-1	14	NA	CASSPAQRNTEAFF	TGTGCCAGCTCACCCGCACAACGGAACACTGAAGCTTTCTTT
TRBV12-3/TRBV12-4	NA	TRBJ2-5	13	once	CASSLQGPETQYF	TGTGCCAGCAGTTTACAGGGTCCGGAGACCCAGTACTTC
TRBV27	NA	TRBJ2-6	14	NA	CASNRQSGANVLTF	TGTGCCAGCAACCGACAGTCTGGGGCCAACGTCCTGACTTTC
TRBV9	NA	TRBJ1-6	14	NA	CASREGTRNSPLHF	TGTGCCAGCAGGGAGGGGACGAGGAATTCACCCCTCCACTTT
TRBV15	NA	TRBJ1-1	14	NA	CATSRGRGNTEAFF	TGTGCCACCAGCAGAGGCAGGGGGAACACTGAAGCTTTCTTT
TRBV11-3	TRBD1	TRBJ2-5	13	NA	CASSMGQTETQYF	TGTGCCAGCAGCATGGGACAGACGGAGACCCAGTACTTC
TRBV6-5	NA	TRBJ2-5	14	few	CASIGFLVPGTQYF	TGTGCCAGCATCGGGTTCCTAGTTCCTGGGACCCAGTACTTC
TRBV11-2	TRBD1	TRBJ2-5	14	NA	CASSSGTGIETQYF	TGTGCCAGCAGCTCCGGGACAGGGATAGAGACCCAGTACTTC
TRBV6-5	TRBD2	TRBJ2-5	14	NA	CASRTSGGGETQYF	TGTGCCAGCAGGACTAGCGGGGGAGGGGAGACCCAGTACTTC
TRBV7-2	TRBD2	TRBJ2-1	15	NA	CASSSRAGGHNEQFF	TGTGCCAGCAGCTCCAGGGCGGGGGGCCACAATGAGCAGTTCTTC
TRBV7-2	NA	TRBJ1-1	17	once	CASSLVLGYRARTEAFF	TGTGCCAGCAGCTTAGTTCTGGGCTACAGGGCCCGCACTGAAGCTTTCTTT